This T cell receptor (beta chain) emerged from a study of shared clonotypes between healthy human individuals. V was pared by 10 bases and J by 5 bases, with 18 bases between. Germline CDR1 LNHNV, CDR2 YYDKDF (reference sequence). CDR3 size: 14 residues. Clones were sequenced by immunoSEQ multiplex PCR, and TCRdb holds only the in-frame ones, with some missing. The sample has over 1.4 million clones, around 97% seen once. Material for sequencing was naive CD4+ T cells sorted from blood. The subset denotes: CD45RA+ positively selected. The sequence was collected from a man aged 30 to 45 in good health. J is TRBJ2-1 and V is TRBV15, with D possibly called TRBD1 or TRBD2 (6 bases each). As DNA, the CDR3 is TGTGCCAGCTCCCGGGGGCGCTACGACAATGAGCAGTTCTTC. Amino acids: CASSRGRYDNEQFF.